Listed below are T cell receptor beta chains from one sample, sequenced in a study of blood T cell repertoires in COVID-19. Assay: immunoSEQ multiplex PCR; the TCRdb copy retains only in-frame clones and omits some. The sample contains roughly 450,000 clones, roughly 88% of which appear only once. Input material: PBMCs or T cells enriched from blood (not recorded which). These receptors came from a young man who had recovered from COVID-19. The CDR3 runs from the conserved cysteine through the conserved F or W. D genes are given only for firm matches. Expanded clones are given a class, and other clones once, few, many or no size at all.

clone size	V gene	J gene	D gene	CDR3 protein	CDR3 DNA
.	TRBV2	TRBJ1-4	TRBD1	CASRDDRMDRENEKLFF	TGTGCCAGCAGGGATGACCGTATGGACAGGGAAAATGAAAAACTGTTTTTT
.	TRBV7-9	TRBJ2-1	.	CASSIIDVWSSYNEQFF	TGTGCCAGCAGCATTATAGACGTGTGGAGCTCCTACAATGAGCAGTTCTTC
.	TRBV7-6	TRBJ1-4	.	CASSPSPQLGKLFF	TGTGCCAGCAGCCCATCCCCACAGCTGGGAAAACTGTTTTTT
.	TRBV4-1	TRBJ1-1	.	CASSQERGTLQETEAFF	TGCGCCAGCAGCCAAGAAAGGGGGACACTCCAGGAAACTGAAGCTTTCTTT
.	TRBV2	TRBJ2-2	.	CASRDPLGDTGELFF	TGTGCCAGCAGGGACCCGTTAGGGGACACCGGGGAGCTGTTTTTT
.	TRBV13	TRBJ2-3	TRBD2	CASSSGLAVQMDTQYF	TGTGCCAGCAGCTCAGGACTAGCGGTACAAATGGATACGCAGTATTTT
few	TRBV5-1	TRBJ2-7	.	CASSLAGGQYF	TGCGCCAGCAGCTTGGCCGGTGGGCAGTACTTC
.	TRBV27	TRBJ2-5	TRBD2	CASRGLAWETQYF	TGTGCCAGCAGAGGACTAGCGTGGGAGACCCAGTACTTC
.	TRBV3-1/TRBV3-2	TRBJ1-6	.	CASSPGGVGSPLHF	TGTGCCAGCAGCCCGGGAGGAGTAGGTTCACCCCTCCACTTT
.	TRBV5-4	TRBJ1-4	.	CASSLDSGGKGEKLFF	TGTGCCAGCAGCTTGGACAGTGGGGGGAAAGGTGAAAAACTGTTTTTT
.	TRBV15	TRBJ2-2	.	CATSRTTGGLFF	TGTGCCACCAGCAGGACGACGGGTGGGCTGTTTTTT